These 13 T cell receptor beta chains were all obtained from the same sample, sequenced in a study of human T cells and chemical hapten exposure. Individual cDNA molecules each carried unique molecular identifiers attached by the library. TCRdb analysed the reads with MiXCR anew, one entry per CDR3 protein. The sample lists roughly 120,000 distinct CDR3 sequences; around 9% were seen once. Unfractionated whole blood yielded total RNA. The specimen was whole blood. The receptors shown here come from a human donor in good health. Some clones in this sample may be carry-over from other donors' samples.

CDR3 residues: CASSSMSTGELFF. Here the CDR3 DNA reads TGTGCCAGCAGCTCGATGAGCACCGGGGAGCTGTTTTTT. V gene TRBV7-9 combines with J gene TRBJ2-2; D unclear. The CDR3 has 13 amino acids. Trimming removed 4 bases at V and 4 bases at J, with 7 bases between. Looked up from germline, CDR1 is SEHNR and CDR2 is FQNEAQ (reference sequence).

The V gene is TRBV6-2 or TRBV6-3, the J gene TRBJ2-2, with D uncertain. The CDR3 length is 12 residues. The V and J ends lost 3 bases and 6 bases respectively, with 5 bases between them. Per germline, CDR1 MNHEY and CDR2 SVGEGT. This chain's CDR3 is CASSYIPGELFF. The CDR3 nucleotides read TGTGCCAGCAGTTATATCCCCGGGGAGCTGTTTTTT.

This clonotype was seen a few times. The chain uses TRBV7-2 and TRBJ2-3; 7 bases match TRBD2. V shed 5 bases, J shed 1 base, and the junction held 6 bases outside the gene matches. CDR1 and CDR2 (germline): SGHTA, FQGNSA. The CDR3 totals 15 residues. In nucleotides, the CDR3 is TGTGCCAGCAGCCTGAGCGGGACCGGCACAGATACGCAGTATTTT. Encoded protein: CASSLSGTGTDTQYF.

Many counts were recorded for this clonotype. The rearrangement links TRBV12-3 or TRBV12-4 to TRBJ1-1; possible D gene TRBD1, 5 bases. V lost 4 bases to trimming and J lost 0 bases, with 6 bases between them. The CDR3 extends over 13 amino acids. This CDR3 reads CASSWGLNTEAFF. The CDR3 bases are TGTGCCAGCAGTTGGGGCCTGAACACTGAAGCTTTCTTT.

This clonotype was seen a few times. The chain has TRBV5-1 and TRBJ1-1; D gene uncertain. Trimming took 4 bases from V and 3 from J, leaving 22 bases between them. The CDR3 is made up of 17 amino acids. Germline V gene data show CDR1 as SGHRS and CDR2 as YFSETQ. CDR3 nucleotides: TGCGCCAGCAGCCCGTCTTCGGTAGCCCCAATGGACACTGAAGCTTTCTTT. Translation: CASSPSSVAPMDTEAFF.

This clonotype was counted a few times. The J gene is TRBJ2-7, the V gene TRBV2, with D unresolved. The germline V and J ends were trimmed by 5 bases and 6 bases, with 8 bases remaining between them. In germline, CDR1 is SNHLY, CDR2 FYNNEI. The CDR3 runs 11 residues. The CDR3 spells CASSSQSEQYF. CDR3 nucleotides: TGTGCCAGCAGTTCCCAGAGCGAGCAGTACTTC.

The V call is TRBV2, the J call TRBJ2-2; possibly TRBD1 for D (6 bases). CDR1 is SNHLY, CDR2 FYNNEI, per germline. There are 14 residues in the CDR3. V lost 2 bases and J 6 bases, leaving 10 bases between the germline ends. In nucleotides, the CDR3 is TGTGCCAGCAGTGAAAATTACAGGGCCGGGGAGCTGTTTTTT. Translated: CASSENYRAGELFF.

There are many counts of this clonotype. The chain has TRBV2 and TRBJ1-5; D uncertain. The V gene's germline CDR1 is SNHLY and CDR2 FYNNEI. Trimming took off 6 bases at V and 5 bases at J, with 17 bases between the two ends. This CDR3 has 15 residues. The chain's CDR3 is CASRGAKGYDQPQHF. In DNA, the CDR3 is TGTGCCAGCAGGGGAGCCAAGGGCTACGATCAGCCCCAGCATTTT.

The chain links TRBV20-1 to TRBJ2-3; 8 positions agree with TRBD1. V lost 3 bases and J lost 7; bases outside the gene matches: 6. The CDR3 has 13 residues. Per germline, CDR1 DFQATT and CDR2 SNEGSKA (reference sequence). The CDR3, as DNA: TGCAGTGCTAGCGACAGGGGAGGCTATACGCAGTATTTT. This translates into CSASDRGGYTQYF.

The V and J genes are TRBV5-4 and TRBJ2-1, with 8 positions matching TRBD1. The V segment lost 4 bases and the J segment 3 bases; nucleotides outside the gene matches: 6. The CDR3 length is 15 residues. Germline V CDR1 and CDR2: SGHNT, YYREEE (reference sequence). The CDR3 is CASSADRGIYNEQFF. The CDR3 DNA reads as TGTGCCAGCAGCGCCGACAGGGGAATCTACAATGAGCAGTTCTTC.

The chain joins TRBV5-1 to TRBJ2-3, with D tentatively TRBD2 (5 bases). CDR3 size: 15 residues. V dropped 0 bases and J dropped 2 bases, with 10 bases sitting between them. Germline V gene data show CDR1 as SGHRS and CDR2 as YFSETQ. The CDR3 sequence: CASSLAGVNTDTQYF. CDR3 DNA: TGCGCCAGCAGCTTGGCCGGGGTAAACACAGATACGCAGTATTTT.

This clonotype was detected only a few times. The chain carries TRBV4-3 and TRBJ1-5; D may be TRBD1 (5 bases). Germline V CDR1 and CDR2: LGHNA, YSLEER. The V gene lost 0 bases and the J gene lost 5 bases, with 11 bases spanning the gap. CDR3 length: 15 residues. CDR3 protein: CASSQEEGDHQPQHF. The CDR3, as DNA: TGCGCCAGCAGCCAAGAGGAAGGGGATCATCAGCCCCAGCATTTT.

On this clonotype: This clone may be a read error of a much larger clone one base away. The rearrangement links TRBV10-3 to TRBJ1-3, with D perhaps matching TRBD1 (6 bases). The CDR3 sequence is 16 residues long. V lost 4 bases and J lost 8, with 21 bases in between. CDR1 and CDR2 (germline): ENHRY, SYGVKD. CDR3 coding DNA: TGTGCCATCAGTGGACCCTGGACAGCGGAAAACGACACCATATATTTT. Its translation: CAISGPWTAENDTIYF.